This T cell receptor (beta chain) was sequenced during a study of cytotoxic CD8 clonotypes in ibrutinib-treated CLL. Whole-study context: The study included roughly 10 relapsed/refractory and 15 treatment-naive patients; roughly 17 had IGHV unmutated disease. Following a median about twelve months of treatment, with a range of 6 to 36, response samples were taken. Study results and limitations: Samples from sustained-remission and progressing patients were taken at different times.

As to this clone: What it binds is not known.

Genomic DNA (around 2 micrograms) was obtained from cryopreserved PBMCs for construction of TCR beta libraries. V shed 3 bases and J shed 0 bases, with 6 bases lying between them. This CDR3 comprises 13 residues. From germline, CDR1 is MNHNS and CDR2 SASEGT. TCRdb's table, derived via immunoSEQ multiplex PCR, lists solely in-frame clones and lacks some. The sample lists hundreds of thousands of clones; approximately 75% were seen once. The sequences come from PBMCs, collected after 12 months of ibrutinib treatment. This TCR was recovered from a human donor with chronic lymphocytic leukemia. The rearrangement links TRBV6-1 to TRBJ2-7, with D hard to call. The CDR3 bases are TGTGCCAGCAGTGAGGGGTCCTCCTACGAGCAGTACTTC. Translated: CASSEGSSYEQYF.